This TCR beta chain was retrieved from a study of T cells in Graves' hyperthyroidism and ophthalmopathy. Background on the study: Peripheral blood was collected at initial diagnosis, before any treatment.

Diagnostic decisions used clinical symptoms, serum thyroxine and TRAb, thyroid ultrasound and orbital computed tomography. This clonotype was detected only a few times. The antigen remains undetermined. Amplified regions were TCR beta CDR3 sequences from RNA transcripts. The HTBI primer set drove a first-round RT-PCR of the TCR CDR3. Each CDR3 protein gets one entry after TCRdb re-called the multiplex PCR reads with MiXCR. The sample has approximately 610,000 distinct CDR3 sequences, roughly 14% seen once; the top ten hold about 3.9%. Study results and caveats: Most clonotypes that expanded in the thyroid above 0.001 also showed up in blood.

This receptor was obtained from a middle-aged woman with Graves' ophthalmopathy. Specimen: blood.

The CDR3 nucleotides read TGTGCCAGCAGCTTAGTAGGGGGGAGCTCTGGAAACACCATATATTTT. It yields the protein CASSLVGGSSGNTIYF. The gene calls are TRBV11-2 and TRBJ1-3, with a tentative D call TRBD1 (6 bases). Germline CDR1 is SGHAT and CDR2 is FQNNGV. The V end was cut by 1 base, the J end by 0 bases, with 10 bases between. This CDR3 region has 16 residues.